What follows describes a single TCR beta chain. Recovery meant two consecutive negative NP/OP PCR tests, professional clearance, or resolved symptoms. Data came from immunoSEQ multiplex PCR; TCRdb stores just in-frame clones and leaves some out. The sample contains hundreds of thousands of clones, approximately 89% of which appear only once. This sample was taken from a study of blood T cell repertoires in COVID-19. The overall study: Acute and convalescent COVID-19 specimens originated in the United States, Italy and Spain.

The trim removed 5 bases at V and 2 bases at J, leaving 12 bases unmatched. The CDR3 covers 18 residues. CDR1 is LNHDA and CDR2 is SQIVND in the germline V gene (reference sequence). The origin of this receptor is a woman in her thirties or forties who had recovered from COVID-19. The rearrangement joins TRBV19 to TRBJ1-5; 10 positions match TRBD1. Material for sequencing was PBMCs or T cells enriched from blood (not recorded which). The CDR3: CASSLRPAGTGGNQPQHF. The CDR3 bases are TGTGCCAGTAGTCTAAGGCCCGCCGGGACAGGGGGCAATCAGCCCCAGCATTTT.